These 32 T cell receptor beta chains originate from one sample sequenced in a study of OX40 agonist ivuxolimab in advanced cancers. Profiling relied on immunoSEQ multiplex PCR, and the TCRdb table lists in-frame clones only, not all of them. The sample includes tens of thousands of clones, 80% to 85% of them seen just once. Sample: CD4+ or CD8+ T cells sorted from blood, taken in a trial of the OX40 agonist ivuxolimab. Receptors were obtained from an adult with an advanced solid tumor such as melanoma, head and neck, liver or kidney cancer.

This rearrangement joins TRBV19 to TRBJ2-1; D remains ambiguous. This CDR3 has 14 amino acids. Looked up from germline, CDR1 is LNHDA and CDR2 is SQIVND (reference sequence). V was clipped by 7 bases and J by 4 bases, with 14 bases between them. CDR3 residues: CASTHPWHYNEQFF. For the CDR3, the DNA is TGTGCCAGTACCCACCCCTGGCATTACAATGAGCAGTTCTTC. The complete variable domain, with remaining parts taken from reference TRBV19 and TRBJ2-1, reads DGGITQSPKYLFRKEGQNVTLSCEQNLNHDAMYWYRQDPGQGLRLIYYSQIVNDFQKGDIAEGYSVSREKKESFPLTVTSAQKNPTAFYLCASTHPWHYNEQFFGPGTRLTVL.

The chain combines TRBV27 with TRBJ2-3; D not certain. The CDR3 has 14 residues. The germline V and J ends were trimmed by 4 bases and 0 bases, with 8 bases remaining between them. Germline V gene sequence: CDR1 MNHEY, CDR2 SMNVEV (reference sequence). CDR3 region: CASSWAPSTDTQYF. The CDR3 bases are TGTGCCAGCAGTTGGGCCCCTAGCACAGATACGCAGTATTTT.

The chain combines TRBV2 with TRBJ2-7; either TRBD1 or TRBD2 may fit D (5 bases each). The CDR3 runs 15 residues. CDR1 and CDR2 (germline): SNHLY, FYNNEI. The V gene lost 1 base and the J gene lost 2 bases, with 12 bases spanning the gap. Here the CDR3 DNA reads TGTGCCAGCAGTGAAGGGTGGGGGTTAACCTACGAGCAGTACTTC. Its protein is CASSEGWGLTYEQYF.

The chain uses TRBV11-3 and TRBJ2-1; TRBD1 matches at 8 bases. The ends lost 4 bases at V and 5 bases at J; junction bases unmatched: 7. Germline CDR1 is SGHNT and CDR2 is YENEEA. The CDR3 covers 15 residues. The CDR3 loop is CASSSGQGKDNEQFF. The CDR3 nucleotides are TGTGCCAGCAGCTCCGGACAGGGTAAAGACAATGAGCAGTTCTTC. Supplemented by reference TRBV11-3 and TRBJ2-1, the full variable domain reads EAGVVQSPRYKIIEKKQPVAFWCNPISGHNTLYWYLQNLGQGPELLIRYENEEAVDDSQLPKDRFSAERLKGVDSTLKIQPAELGDSAVYLCASSSGQGKDNEQFFGPGTRLTVL.

The V gene is TRBV29-1, the J gene TRBJ1-3; D remains unclear. Trimming removed 4 bases from V and 4 bases from J, with 20 bases in between. Germline assignment: CDR1 SQVTM and CDR2 ANQGSEA. The CDR3 is made up of 16 amino acids. The CDR3 is CSVAGEKTVLGNTIYF. Written as DNA, the CDR3 is TGCAGCGTTGCCGGTGAGAAAACGGTGCTAGGAAACACCATATATTTT. Variable domain in full (rest from reference TRBV29-1 and TRBJ1-3): SAVISQKPSRDICQRGTSLTIQCQVDSQVTMMFWYRQQPGQSLTLIATANQGSEATYESGFVIDKFPISRPNLTFSTLTVSNMSPEDSSIYLCSVAGEKTVLGNTIYFGEGSWLTVV.

The chain uses TRBV28 and TRBJ1-2; D ambiguous. This CDR3 is built from 15 residues. Germline lookup yields CDR1 MDHEN and CDR2 SYDVKM. The ends were cut back, 7 bases at V and 0 bases at J, with 15 bases in the middle. CDR3 sequence reads: CASITWRSSNYGYTF. The CDR3 nucleotides are TGTGCCAGCATTACCTGGCGTTCTTCTAACTATGGCTACACCTTC.

This clone was counted once. The chain recombines TRBV19 with TRBJ2-7; 10 bases match TRBD1. J lost 2 bases, V lost 6 bases, and 4 bases had no gene match. CDR3 size: 14 residues. Germline-derived CDR1 and CDR2 are LNHDA and SQIVND (reference sequence). The CDR3 spells CASSPGTGAYEQYF. Written as DNA, the CDR3 is TGTGCCAGTAGCCCGGGGACAGGGGCCTACGAGCAGTACTTC.

CDR3: CASSVHRASGGVQQETQYF. In DNA form, the CDR3 reads TGTGCCAGCAGCGTTCATCGGGCTAGCGGGGGGGTACAACAAGAGACCCAGTACTTC. The V call is TRBV9, the J call TRBJ2-5; 12 nucleotides line up with TRBD2. The CDR3 has 19 residues. Trimming removed 2 bases from V and 2 bases from J; junction bases left unmatched: 13. Germline-derived CDR1 and CDR2 are SGDLS and YYNGEE.

The CDR3: CSVVGGTYEQYF. For the CDR3, the DNA is TGCAGCGTTGTCGGAGGCACCTACGAGCAGTACTTC. This chain connects TRBV29-1 to TRBJ2-7; a possible D gene is TRBD2 (5 bases). Germline assignment: CDR1 SQVTM and CDR2 ANQGSEA. This CDR3 has 12 amino acids. Trimming stripped 4 bases from V and 2 bases from J, with 9 bases between.

The chain recombines TRBV6-6 with TRBJ1-5; 9 bases are shared with TRBD1. Germline lookup yields CDR1 MNHNY and CDR2 SVGAGI (reference sequence). The CDR3 loop spans 10 amino acids. J was trimmed by 11 bases and V by 10 bases; bases with no gene match: 3. DNA for the CDR3: TGTGCCACAGACAGGGGGGCCCAGCATTTT. Amino acids: CATDRGAQHF.

This clone was counted only a few times. The rearrangement links TRBV30 to TRBJ1-5, with a tentative D call TRBD1 (5 bases). Germline assignment: CDR1 GTSNPN and CDR2 SVGIG (reference sequence). The V end was cut by 3 bases, the J end by 4 bases, with 13 bases between. The CDR3 is made up of 14 amino acids. The CDR3: CAWREGGANQPQHF. In DNA, the CDR3 is TGTGCCTGGAGGGAAGGCGGGGCGAATCAGCCCCAGCATTTT.

V is TRBV7-3 and J is TRBJ2-2, with a possible D match to TRBD1 (5 bases). The V gene lost 5 bases and the J gene lost 0 bases, with 10 bases spanning the gap. The CDR3 contains 15 residues. The germline V gene encodes CDR1 SGHTA and CDR2 FQGTGA. The CDR3 spells CASSVQASNTGELFF. For the CDR3, the DNA is TGTGCCAGCAGCGTACAGGCATCGAACACCGGGGAGCTGTTTTTT.

This chain uses TRBV7-6 with TRBJ2-5; 8 bases fit TRBD2. The CDR3 spans 15 residues. Trimming took 0 bases from V and 5 from J; bases not matched to a gene: 5. The germline V gene has CDR1 SGHVS and CDR2 FNYEAQ. The CDR3 region is CASSLAPGGAETQYF. CDR3 bases: TGTGCCAGCAGCTTAGCCCCCGGGGGGGCGGAGACCCAGTACTTC.

Worth noting for this clone: Distinct nucleotide sequences in the sample also encode this CDR3. The V gene is TRBV5-6, the J gene TRBJ2-7; D not resolved. Trimming shortened V by 0 bases and J by 1 base, and 8 bases separated the two germline ends. This CDR3 contains 14 residues. The V gene's germline CDR1 is SGHDT and CDR2 YYEEEE. The CDR3 coding sequence is TGTGCCAGCAGCTTGGGGGGTTCTTCCTACGAGCAGTACTTC. This codes for CASSLGGSSYEQYF.

The chain combines TRBV28 with TRBJ2-6; no clear D gene. This CDR3 is built from 15 residues. Between the trimmed V and J ends, which lost 5 bases and 0 bases, there was a span of 8 bases. Germline CDR1 and CDR2: MDHEN and SYDVKM. CDR3 region: CASSLRVSGANVLTF. CDR3 in DNA: TGTGCCAGCAGTCTTAGGGTCTCTGGGGCCAACGTCCTGACTTTC.

This clone has only one observation. The rearrangement uses TRBV5-1 and TRBJ2-2; 7 nucleotides agree with TRBD2. From germline, CDR1 is SGHRS and CDR2 YFSETQ. Unmatched junction bases numbered 6, after V lost 0 bases and J lost 1 base. The CDR3 covers 17 residues. The CDR3 loop is CASSLAGGYKNTGELFF. CDR3 coding DNA: TGCGCCAGCAGCTTGGCGGGGGGATACAAGAACACCGGGGAGCTGTTTTTT.

The rearrangement joins TRBV27 to TRBJ2-2; D assignment may be TRBD1 or TRBD2 (5 bases each). The length of the CDR3 is 14 residues. CDR1 and CDR2 from the germline V gene are MNHEY and SMNVEV (reference sequence). V lost 5 bases and J lost 4, with 11 bases in between. CDR3 coding DNA: TGTGCCAGCAGTATCAGAGGGGTCACCGGGGAGCTGTTTTTT. It yields the protein CASSIRGVTGELFF.

V is TRBV5-1 and J is TRBJ2-7; the D gene is possibly TRBD2 (5 bases). The CDR3 consists of 14 residues. Deletions cut 2 bases from V and 2 bases from J, with 11 bases between. Germline V lookup: CDR1 SGHRS, CDR2 YFSETQ. The CDR3 is CASSFGGPTYEQYF. CDR3 in DNA: TGCGCCAGCAGCTTCGGAGGACCGACCTACGAGCAGTACTTC.

This chain connects TRBV9 to TRBJ2-2, with D possibly being TRBD1 (6 bases). Germline V gene sequence: CDR1 SGDLS, CDR2 YYNGEE. The CDR3 has 18 amino acids. V lost 0 bases and J lost 0, with 15 bases in between. CDR3 amino acids: CASSVARGQNPNTGELFF. For the CDR3, the DNA is TGTGCCAGCAGCGTAGCTAGGGGACAAAATCCGAACACCGGGGAGCTGTTTTTT.

CDR3 sequence (DNA): TGTGCCAGCAGCCTCCCTAACTCCTACGAGCAGTACTTC. It translates to CASSLPNSYEQYF. J is TRBJ2-7 and V is TRBV5-6; no clear D. CDR3 size: 13 residues. V was shortened by 4 bases and J by 0 bases, with 8 bases between the two germline ends. Germline CDR1 and CDR2: SGHDT and YYEEEE.

By its share, this clone is medium-sized (0.01 to 0.1%). The chain joins TRBV7-2 to TRBJ1-1, with D tentatively TRBD1 (6 bases). This CDR3 region has 16 residues. V dropped 5 bases and J dropped 0 bases, with 16 bases sitting between them. Germline CDR1 reads SGHTA; CDR2 reads FQGNSA. CDR3 DNA: TGTGCCAGCAGCCGCGTTGCCGGGACATTGAACACTGAAGCTTTCTTT. This codes for CASSRVAGTLNTEAFF. Complete variable domain (other parts from reference TRBV7-2 and TRBJ1-1): GAGVSQSPSNKVTEKGKDVELRCDPISGHTALYWYRQSLGQGLEFLIYFQGNSAPDKSGLPSDRFSAERTGGSVSTLTIQRTQQEDSAVYLCASSRVAGTLNTEAFFGQGTRLTVV.

This sequence joins TRBV28 and TRBJ1-3; D is undetermined. This CDR3 spans 16 amino acids. Germline CDR1 is MDHEN and CDR2 is SYDVKM. Trimming took off 6 bases at V and 4 bases at J, with 19 bases between the two ends. The DNA for the CDR3 is TGTGCCAGCAGCCTATCCGCCGAGAAAATAGGAAACACCATATATTTT. Translation: CASSLSAEKIGNTIYF.

The chain carries TRBV29-1 and TRBJ2-3; the D gene is possibly TRBD2 (6 bases). Trimming shortened V by 4 bases and J by 4 bases, and 18 bases separated the two germline ends. This CDR3 comprises 15 residues. Germline-derived CDR1 and CDR2 are SQVTM and ANQGSEA. The CDR3 protein is CSVGFPSVRADTQYF. In DNA, the CDR3 is TGCAGCGTTGGGTTTCCTAGCGTGAGGGCAGATACGCAGTATTTT.

The sample holds one count of this clone. The V call is TRBV27, the J call TRBJ1-5; TRBD1 might be the D (5 bases). CDR3 length equals 16 residues. Trimming stripped 2 bases from V and 2 bases from J, with 13 bases between. Per the germline V gene, CDR1 is MNHEY and CDR2 is SMNVEV (reference sequence). The CDR3 region is CASSLTGVSGNQPQHF. Here the CDR3 DNA reads TGTGCCAGCAGTTTAACGGGGGTATCCGGCAATCAGCCCCAGCATTTT.

This chain links TRBV7-9 with TRBJ1-1; D gene ambiguous. In germline, CDR1 is SEHNR, CDR2 FQNEAQ (reference sequence). This CDR3 comprises 11 residues. The V and J ends lost 2 bases and 5 bases respectively, with 3 bases between them. The CDR3 loop is CASSLPTEAFF. The CDR3 DNA reads as TGTGCCAGCAGCTTACCAACTGAAGCTTTCTTT.

This clone was observed a single time. The chain employs TRBV7-8 and TRBJ2-1; weak D call: TRBD1 (6 bases). The V gene lost 5 bases and the J gene lost 9 bases, with 14 bases spanning the gap. The V gene's germline CDR1 is SGHVS and CDR2 FQNEAQ. This CDR3 has 13 residues. The CDR3 DNA reads TGTGCCAGCAGCGCTCAGGGGAGTGGTGAGCAGTTCTTC. Protein product: CASSAQGSGEQFF.

The chain couples TRBV27 to TRBJ2-3; D is unclear. The V end was cut by 3 bases, the J end by 6 bases, with 16 bases between. The CDR3 contains 15 residues. CDR1 and CDR2 (germline): MNHEY, SMNVEV (reference sequence). The CDR3 DNA follows: TGTGCCAGCAGTTTCTCGTCCCGGGCTGCCGATACGCAGTATTTT. Translation: CASSFSSRAADTQYF.

The CDR3 region has the DNA TGTGCCAGCAGCCAAACGACTAGCGGCTACGAGCAGTACTTC. This translates into CASSQTTSGYEQYF. This chain joins TRBV5-4 and TRBJ2-7; 9 bases are a match to TRBD2. The CDR3 loop spans 14 amino acids. CDR1 is SGHNT and CDR2 is YYREEE in the germline V gene (reference sequence). The V gene end was trimmed by 4 bases and the J gene end by 3 bases; junction bases not matched to a gene: 5.

This chain joins TRBV11-1 and TRBJ2-2, with TRBD2 identical over 8 bases. CDR3 size: 16 residues. With V trimmed by 5 bases and J by 3 bases, 8 bases remained unmatched. Germline V gene lookup returns CDR1 SGHAT and CDR2 FQDESV (reference sequence). CDR3 amino acids: CASSPTGGWDTGELFF. CDR3 nucleotide sequence: TGTGCCAGCAGCCCCACGGGGGGGTGGGACACCGGGGAGCTGTTTTTT.

The count of this clone is one. The gene calls are TRBV7-9 and TRBJ2-5; 11 positions agree with TRBD1. The CDR3 length is 14 residues. Germline CDR1 reads SEHNR; CDR2 reads FQNEAQ (reference sequence). The V and J ends lost 5 bases and 5 bases, in that order; junction bases with no gene match: 4. The CDR3 nucleotides read TGTGCCAGCAGCGGGACAGGGGGAGAGGAGACCCAGTACTTC. This codes for CASSGTGGEETQYF.

This chain joins TRBV2 and TRBJ2-4; 7 bases line up with TRBD1. V trimming: 6 bases; J trimming: 5 bases; junction bases outside the gene matches: 4. Germline V gene sequence: CDR1 SNHLY, CDR2 FYNNEI. This CDR3 has 13 amino acids. DNA of the CDR3: TGTGCCAGCAGAGGGACAGATGAAAACATTCAGTACTTC. Protein product: CASRGTDENIQYF.

This clone appeared a few times. The chain combines TRBV6-5 with TRBJ1-5; TRBD1 might be the D (6 bases). Germline CDR1 MNHEY, CDR2 SVGAGI. V lost 8 bases, J lost 4 bases, and 12 bases lay in between. This CDR3 has 13 residues. In nucleotides, the CDR3 is TGTGCCAGCTCCCGAGGGGGAAATCAGCCCCAGCATTTT. Its translation is CASSRGGNQPQHF.